This T cell receptor beta chain was identified in a study of metastatic and nonmetastatic thyroid tumors. Turning to the study itself: Patients with malignant and benign thyroid disease provided blood and tumor or nodule tissue, whose repertoires were compared. Study conclusions and caveats: It was reportedly found that TCR beta diversity was significantly higher in malignant thyroid tumors than in benign nodules, a difference seen in both blood and tumor samples.

Patients underwent thyroid surgery, and none had received any treatment before it. The authors' processing: The authors used CDR3 differences across clinicopathological groups to build a distant-metastasis classifier for papillary thyroid cancer. TCRdb reanalyzed the PCR reads with MiXCR. These V and J calls derive from TCRdb rather than the authors' analysis. The sample includes 34,000 or so clones, about 40% of them seen just once. Of note for this clone: Its antigen remains unidentified. The sample contains more than one DNA sequence encoding this CDR3.

CDR1 SGHAT and CDR2 FQDESV come from the germline V gene (reference sequence). V was shortened by 5 bases and J by 4 bases, with 24 bases between the two germline ends. The CDR3 runs to 17 residues. The sample was tumor tissue. The V gene is TRBV11-1, the J gene TRBJ2-7; D tentatively reads TRBD1 or TRBD2 (7 bases each). The TCR sequence derives from a female donor with papillary thyroid cancer or a benign thyroid nodule (not recorded which). Some clones in this sample may be carry-over from other donors' samples. CDR3 sequence (DNA): TGTGCCAGCAGCGCGACCAGAGGGGAGGGGGCGTATTACGAGCAGTACTTC. Translating gives CASSATRGEGAYYEQYF.